Listed here are 5 T cell receptor beta chains from one sample, sequenced in a study of T cells in lung cancer brain metastases. Repertoires were generated with immunoSEQ multiplex PCR, while TCRdb's copy carries only in-frame clones and drops some. Of approximately 2,200 clones in the sample, less than 95% were seen once. Specimen: tumor tissue from the primary lung tumor. The receptor set was obtained from a man aged 70 or older with non-small cell lung cancer.

This chain joins TRBV6-6 and TRBJ2-1; D is ambiguous. Trimming took 4 bases from V and 0 from J, leaving 10 bases between them. Germline V CDR1 and CDR2: MNHNY, SVGAGI (reference sequence). The CDR3 spans 15 residues. Here the CDR3 reads CASSLSDLSYNEQFF. The CDR3 DNA reads as TGTGCCAGCAGTTTATCTGATCTCTCCTACAATGAGCAGTTCTTC.

The chain carries TRBV20-1 and TRBJ2-7; D is uncertain. Trimming took 1 base from V and 4 from J, leaving 5 bases between them. Germline CDR1 is DFQATT and CDR2 is SNEGSKA (reference sequence). The CDR3 sequence is 11 residues long. The CDR3 loop is CSARVDYEQYF. CDR3 in DNA: TGCAGTGCTAGAGTGGATTACGAGCAGTACTTC.

This rearrangement joins TRBV5-8 to TRBJ1-5; D gene uncertain. V was clipped by 1 base and J by 9 bases, with 8 bases between them. Germline assignment: CDR1 SGHTS and CDR2 YDEGEE. The CDR3 extends over 12 amino acids. This CDR3 reads CASSLTFGPQHF. The CDR3 coding sequence is TGTGCCAGCAGCTTGACCTTTGGGCCCCAGCATTTT.

J is TRBJ2-7 and V is TRBV27, with a possible D match to TRBD2 (7 bases). The CDR3 covers 15 residues. Germline V gene data show CDR1 as MNHEY and CDR2 as SMNVEV (reference sequence). V was trimmed by 0 bases and J by 5 bases, leaving 14 bases between them. CDR3 sequence reads: CASSLSRGGLNEQYF. CDR3 DNA sequence: TGTGCCAGCAGTTTATCCCGCGGGGGCCTGAACGAGCAGTACTTC.

This chain connects TRBV18 to TRBJ2-1; 7 nucleotides align to TRBD2. CDR1 is KGHSH and CDR2 is LQKENI in the germline V gene. This CDR3 has 15 amino acids. Unmatched junction bases numbered 8, after V lost 3 bases and J lost 6 bases. The DNA of the CDR3 is TGTGCCAGCTCACCGGGTAGTAGCGGGCCCAATGAGCAGTTCTTC. Encoded protein: CASSPGSSGPNEQFF.